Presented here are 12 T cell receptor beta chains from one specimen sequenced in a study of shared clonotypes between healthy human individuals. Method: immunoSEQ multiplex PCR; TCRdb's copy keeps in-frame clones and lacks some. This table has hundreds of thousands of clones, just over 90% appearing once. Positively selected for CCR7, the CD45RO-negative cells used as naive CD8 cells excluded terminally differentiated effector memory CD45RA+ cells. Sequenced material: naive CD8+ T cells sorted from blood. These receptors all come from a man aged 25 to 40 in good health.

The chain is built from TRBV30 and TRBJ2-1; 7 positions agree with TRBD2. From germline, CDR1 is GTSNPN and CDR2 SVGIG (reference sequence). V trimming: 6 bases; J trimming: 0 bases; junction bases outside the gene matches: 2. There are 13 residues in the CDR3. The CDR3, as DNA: TGTGCCTGCGAGCGGGGCTCCTACAATGAGCAGTTCTTC. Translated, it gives CACERGSYNEQFF.

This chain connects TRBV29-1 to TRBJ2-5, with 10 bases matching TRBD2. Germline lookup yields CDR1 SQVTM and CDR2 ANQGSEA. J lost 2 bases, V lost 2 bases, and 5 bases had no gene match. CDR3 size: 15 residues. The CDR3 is CSVELAGAQQETQYF. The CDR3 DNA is TGCAGCGTTGAACTAGCGGGAGCCCAACAAGAGACCCAGTACTTC. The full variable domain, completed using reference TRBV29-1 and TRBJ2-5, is SAVISQKPSRDICQRGTSLTIQCQVDSQVTMMFWYRQQPGQSLTLIATANQGSEATYESGFVIDKFPISRPNLTFSTLTVSNMSPEDSSIYLCSVELAGAQQETQYFGPGTRLLVL.

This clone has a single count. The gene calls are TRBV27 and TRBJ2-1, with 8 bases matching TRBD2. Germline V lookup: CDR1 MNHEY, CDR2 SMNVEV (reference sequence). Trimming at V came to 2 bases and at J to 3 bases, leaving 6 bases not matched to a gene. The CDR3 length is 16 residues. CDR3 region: CASSLAAGAIYNEQFF. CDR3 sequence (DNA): TGTGCCAGCAGTTTAGCAGCGGGAGCTATCTACAATGAGCAGTTCTTC.

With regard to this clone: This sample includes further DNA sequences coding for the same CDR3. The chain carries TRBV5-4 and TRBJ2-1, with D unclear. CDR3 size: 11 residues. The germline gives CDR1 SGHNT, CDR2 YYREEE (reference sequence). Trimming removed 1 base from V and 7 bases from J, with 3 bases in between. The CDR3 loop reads CASSLNNEQFF. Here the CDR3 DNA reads TGTGCCAGCAGCTTGAATAATGAGCAGTTCTTC.

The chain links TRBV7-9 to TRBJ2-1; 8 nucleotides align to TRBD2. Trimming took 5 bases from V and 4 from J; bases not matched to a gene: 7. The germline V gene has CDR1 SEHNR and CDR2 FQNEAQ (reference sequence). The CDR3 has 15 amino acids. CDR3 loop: CASSPRVAGYNEQFF. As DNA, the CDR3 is TGTGCCAGCAGCCCCCGGGTAGCGGGGTACAATGAGCAGTTCTTC.

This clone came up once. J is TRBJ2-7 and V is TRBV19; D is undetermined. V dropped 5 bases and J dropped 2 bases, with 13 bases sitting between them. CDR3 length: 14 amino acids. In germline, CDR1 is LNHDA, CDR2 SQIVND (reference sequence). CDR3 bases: TGTGCCAGTAGTCCTTCTTACTCTCCCTACGAGCAGTACTTC. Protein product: CASSPSYSPYEQYF.

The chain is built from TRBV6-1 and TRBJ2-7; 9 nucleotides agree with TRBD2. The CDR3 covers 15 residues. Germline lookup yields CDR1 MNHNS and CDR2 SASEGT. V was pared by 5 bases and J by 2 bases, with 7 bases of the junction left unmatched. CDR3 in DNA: TGTGCCAGCAGTTTAATAGCGGGAGCAACCTACGAGCAGTACTTC. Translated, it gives CASSLIAGATYEQYF.

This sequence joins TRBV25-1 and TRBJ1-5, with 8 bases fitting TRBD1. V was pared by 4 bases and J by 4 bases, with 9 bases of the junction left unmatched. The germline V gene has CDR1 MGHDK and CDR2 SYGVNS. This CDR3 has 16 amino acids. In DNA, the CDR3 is TGTGCCAGCAGTGCTTCCCAGGGGGCTAATAATCAGCCCCAGCATTTT. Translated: CASSASQGANNQPQHF.

CDR3 nucleotides: TGTGCCACCGGCGTGCCCCAGCATTTT. Its protein product is CATGVPQHF. J is TRBJ1-5 and V is TRBV27; D gene ambiguous. Germline assignment: CDR1 MNHEY and CDR2 SMNVEV (reference sequence). The CDR3 is 9 amino acids. The V end was cut by 10 bases, the J end by 9 bases, with 7 bases between.

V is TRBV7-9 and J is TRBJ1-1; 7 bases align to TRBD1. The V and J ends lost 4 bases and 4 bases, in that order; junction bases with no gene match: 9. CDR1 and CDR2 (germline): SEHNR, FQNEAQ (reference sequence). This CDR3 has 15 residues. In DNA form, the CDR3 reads TGTGCCAGCAGCTCCAACCCCACAGGGGCCACTGAAGCTTTCTTT. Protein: CASSSNPTGATEAFF. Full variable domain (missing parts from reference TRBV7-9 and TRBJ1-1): DTGVSQNPRHKITKRGQNVTFRCDPISEHNRLYWYRQTLGQGPEFLTYFQNEAQLEKSRLLSDRFSAERPKGSFSTLEIQRTEQGDSAMYLCASSSNPTGATEAFFGQGTRLTVV.

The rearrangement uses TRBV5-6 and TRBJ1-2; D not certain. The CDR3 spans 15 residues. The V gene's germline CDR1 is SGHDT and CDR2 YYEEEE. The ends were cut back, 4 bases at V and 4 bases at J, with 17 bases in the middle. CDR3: CASSPGKGVLYGYTF. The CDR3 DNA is TGTGCCAGCAGCCCCGGGAAAGGAGTCCTCTATGGCTACACCTTC.

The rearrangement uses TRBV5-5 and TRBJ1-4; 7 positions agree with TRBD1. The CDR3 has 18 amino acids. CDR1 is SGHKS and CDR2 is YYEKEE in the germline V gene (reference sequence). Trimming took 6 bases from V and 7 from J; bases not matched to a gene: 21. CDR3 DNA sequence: TGTGCCAGCACCCTCGAAGGGGGCTTTCTGACGAGAAGTGAAAAACTGTTTTTT. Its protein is CASTLEGGFLTRSEKLFF. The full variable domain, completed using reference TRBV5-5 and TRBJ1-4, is DAGVTQSPTHLIKTRGQQVTLRCSPISGHKSVSWYQQVLGQGPQFIFQYYEKEERGRGNFPDRFSARQFPNYSSELNVNALLLGDSALYLCASTLEGGFLTRSEKLFFGSGTQLSVL.